This note documents a single TCR beta chain sequence. Per the original data handling: Reference gene primer amplification gave estimated nucleated cell counts. Libraries were prepared by immunoSEQ multiplex PCR; TCRdb keeps only in-frame clonotypes and omits some of them. Clone size and V and J calls were adopted from that table, with D and trimming inferred from the DNA. The sample contains about 110,000 clones, about four fifths of which appear only once. This sample is drawn from a study of blood T cell repertoires in COVID-19. Across the study: In each case, the material was cDNA or gDNA derived from T cells, B-cell-depleted T cells, or PBMCs.

The CDR3 is made up of 15 amino acids. V lost 5 bases to trimming and J lost 0 bases, with 12 bases between them. The germline V gene has CDR1 MNHEY and CDR2 SMNVEV (reference sequence). This sequence originates from a woman between 70 and 85 years old with acute or convalescent COVID-19. The chain joins TRBV27 to TRBJ2-3; D unclear. The material sequenced was peripheral blood. CDR3: CASSHYSGSTDTQYF. The CDR3 DNA reads as TGTGCCAGCAGTCACTACTCCGGGAGCACAGATACGCAGTATTTT.